The 16 T cell receptor beta chains presented below share a single source sample, sequenced in a study of regulatory T cells in long-lasting Graves disease. Time point reported: persistent/refractory GD, antithyroid drugs over 5 years with positive TRAb. PBMCs provided the RNA from which the TCR library was made. Libraries of TCR beta came from iRepertoire HTBI primers plus Arm-PCR of CDR3 regions. One entry per CDR3 protein, called by TCRdb with MiXCR from the multiplex PCR reads. The sample carries some 370,000 distinct CDR3 sequences, 20% to 25% recorded once. Material: peripheral blood mononuclear cells (PBMCs), obtained when the disease was refractory, from a patient treated with antithyroid drugs. The receptors originated from a woman in her 40s with Graves disease.

The chain recombines TRBV2 with TRBJ2-2; no clear D gene. There are 13 residues in the CDR3. Germline assignment: CDR1 SNHLY and CDR2 FYNNEI. V lost 3 bases to trimming and J lost 4 bases, with 6 bases between them. The CDR3 DNA reads as TGTGCCAGCAGTGAGGTTCCCACCGGGGAGCTGTTTTTT. Its protein product is CASSEVPTGELFF.

This sequence joins TRBV20-1 and TRBJ1-1, with 11 nucleotides matching TRBD1. V lost 2 bases and J lost 3; bases outside the gene matches: 8. Germline values: CDR1 DFQATT, CDR2 SNEGSKA (reference sequence). The CDR3 totals 16 residues. CDR3 sequence (DNA): TGCAGTGCTAGACAGTTTGGACAGGGGGCGGACACTGAAGCTTTCTTT. This gives the protein CSARQFGQGADTEAFF.

This chain connects TRBV6-2 or TRBV6-3 to TRBJ1-1; no reliable D call. V lost 10 bases and J lost 3, with 15 bases in between. Germline CDR1 is MNHEY and CDR2 is SVGEGT. The length of the CDR3 is 13 residues. CDR3 loop: CATDRASHTEAFF. The CDR3 bases are TGTGCCACCGACCGGGCAAGCCACACTGAAGCTTTCTTT.

The table lists this clonotype with a few counts. The V call is TRBV14, the J call TRBJ1-6; possibly TRBD1 for D (5 bases). Trimming stripped 4 bases from V and 9 bases from J, with 10 bases between. Germline V CDR1 and CDR2: SGHDN, FVKESK. This CDR3 comprises 13 residues. The CDR3 coding sequence is TGTGCCAGCAGCCTCTCGGACATTTCACCCCTCCACTTT. It codes for CASSLSDISPLHF.

This clonotype was recorded many times. One end of the junction fails to match germline, which may point to a read error. The gene calls are TRBV4-1 and TRBJ2-5; no firm D call. CDR1 is MGHRA and CDR2 is YSYEKL in the germline V gene. The CDR3 covers 12 residues. The CDR3 region is CASSQVSETQYF. The CDR3, as DNA: TGTGCCAGCAGCCAAGTCTCAGAGACCCAGTACTTC.

The chain employs TRBV5-4 and TRBJ2-1; D remains ambiguous. Germline lookup yields CDR1 SGHNT and CDR2 YYREEE (reference sequence). Trimming stripped 0 bases from V and 10 bases from J, with 11 bases between. There are 13 residues in the CDR3. CDR3 sequence: CASSLGVTGEQFF. The DNA for the CDR3 is TGTGCCAGCAGCTTGGGCGTCACCGGAGAGCAGTTCTTC.

This chain joins TRBV3-1 and TRBJ1-1, with D unresolved. Trimming removed 1 base from V and 7 bases from J, with 13 bases in between. Germline CDR1 and CDR2: LGHDT and YNNKEL (reference sequence). The CDR3 has 14 amino acids. Here the CDR3 reads CASSQGPGLGEAFF. For the CDR3, the DNA is TGTGCCAGCAGCCAAGGTCCCGGGTTGGGTGAAGCTTTCTTT.

This clonotype was detected ten times or more. The chain has TRBV2 and TRBJ2-7, with D perhaps TRBD2 (6 bases). Germline V gene sequence: CDR1 SNHLY, CDR2 FYNNEI. CDR3 length: 14 amino acids. V was pared by 6 bases and J by 3 bases, with 15 bases between. In DNA, the CDR3 is TGTGCCAGCAGCTTAGGAGGGACCAGCTACGAGCAGTACTTC. Its protein product is CASSLGGTSYEQYF. Drawing the rest from reference TRBV2 and TRBJ2-7, the complete variable domain is EPEVTQTPSHQVTQMGQEVILRCVPISNHLYFYWYRQILGQKVEFLVSFYNNEISEKSEIFDDQFSVERPDGSNFTLKIRSTKLEDSAMYFCASSLGGTSYEQYFGPGTRLTVT.

This sequence joins TRBV20-1 and TRBJ2-3, with a tentative D call TRBD1 (5 bases). Germline CDR1 is DFQATT and CDR2 is SNEGSKA (reference sequence). Trimming stripped 5 bases from V and 1 base from J, with 10 bases between. The CDR3 is made up of 13 amino acids. DNA of the CDR3: TGCAGTGCTGGGAAGACAGGCACAGATACGCAGTATTTT. Its translation: CSAGKTGTDTQYF.

This clonotype occurred a few times. This chain links TRBV10-3 with TRBJ2-2; D is uncertain. Between the trimmed V and J ends, which lost 0 bases and 6 bases, there was a span of 5 bases. Germline V gives CDR1 ENHRY, CDR2 SYGVKD. The CDR3 has 13 amino acids. CDR3 in DNA: TGTGCCATCAGTGAGTCGTTACCCGGGGAGCTGTTTTTT. Amino acid sequence: CAISESLPGELFF.

This clonotype has ten or more counts. The V call is TRBV28, the J call TRBJ2-2; no clear D gene. CDR3 length: 16 amino acids. Germline assignment: CDR1 MDHEN and CDR2 SYDVKM. Trimming removed 5 bases from V and 2 bases from J, with 15 bases in between. Here the CDR3 reads CASSPWTAPNTGELFF. The CDR3 DNA reads TGTGCCAGCAGTCCCTGGACCGCACCCAACACCGGGGAGCTGTTTTTT.

This chain uses TRBV7-6 with TRBJ2-7; 9 bases agree with TRBD1. Germline V gene data show CDR1 as SGHVS and CDR2 as FNYEAQ. V shed 5 bases and J 5 bases; nucleotides not matched to a gene: 16. The CDR3 has 17 residues. The CDR3 sequence is CASSPSARDRVPHEQYF. CDR3 in DNA: TGTGCCAGCAGCCCAAGCGCTCGGGACAGGGTCCCCCACGAGCAGTACTTC.

This clonotype occurred many times. CDR3 DNA sequence: TGTGCCAGCCGACCGGACAGGGTCGGGACCGGGGAGCTGTTTTTT. Translated: CASRPDRVGTGELFF. The V and J genes are TRBV2 and TRBJ2-2, with 8 bases fitting TRBD1. The J segment lost 5 bases and the V segment lost 8 bases, leaving 10 bases of the junction unmatched. CDR1 is SNHLY and CDR2 is FYNNEI in the germline V gene. The CDR3 covers 15 residues.

The table lists this clonotype with a few counts. The chain couples TRBV3-1 to TRBJ1-1; 7 bases map to TRBD1. The CDR3 runs to 14 residues. The germline gives CDR1 LGHDT, CDR2 YNNKEL (reference sequence). With 2 bases clipped from V and 7 bases from J, the junction kept 7 bases outside the gene matches. In nucleotides, the CDR3 is TGTGCCAGCAGCCAAAATTTCCGGGACAGTGAAGCTTTCTTT. Translating it yields CASSQNFRDSEAFF.

This clonotype was picked up many times. The CDR3, as DNA: TGTGCCAGCAGTTGGGGTCGGGGCTATGGCTACACCTTC. Its translation: CASSWGRGYGYTF. This rearrangement joins TRBV28 to TRBJ1-2; D is unresolved. Germline loops: CDR1 MDHEN, CDR2 SYDVKM. Trimming left V 4 bases short and J 4 bases short, with 10 bases between. The CDR3 has 13 residues.

The chain joins TRBV7-8 to TRBJ2-1; D is possibly TRBD1 (5 bases). V was clipped by 3 bases and J by 6 bases, with 6 bases between them. Germline V CDR1 and CDR2: SGHVS, FQNEAQ. The CDR3 totals 12 residues. The chain's CDR3 is CASSFQGNEQFF. CDR3 DNA: TGTGCCAGCAGCTTTCAGGGCAATGAGCAGTTCTTC.